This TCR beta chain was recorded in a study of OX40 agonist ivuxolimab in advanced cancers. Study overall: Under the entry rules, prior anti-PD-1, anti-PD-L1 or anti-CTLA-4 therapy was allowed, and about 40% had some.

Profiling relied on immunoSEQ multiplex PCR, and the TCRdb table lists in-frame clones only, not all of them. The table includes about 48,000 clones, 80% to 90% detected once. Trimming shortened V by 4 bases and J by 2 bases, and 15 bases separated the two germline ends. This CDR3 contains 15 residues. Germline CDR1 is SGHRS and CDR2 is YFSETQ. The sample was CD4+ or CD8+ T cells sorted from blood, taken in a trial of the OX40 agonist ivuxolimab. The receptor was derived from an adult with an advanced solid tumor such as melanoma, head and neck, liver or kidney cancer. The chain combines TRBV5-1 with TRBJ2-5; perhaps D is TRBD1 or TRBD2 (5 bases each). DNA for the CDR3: TGCGCCAGCAGCCCTCCGGGACGGAGACAAGAGACCCAGTACTTC. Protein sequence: CASSPPGRRQETQYF.